One sample yielded the 15 T cell receptor beta chains listed below, sequenced in a study of patients and donors after allogeneic stem cell transplantation. TCRdb recomputed calls from the RT-PCR reads with MiXCR, one row per CDR3 protein. The table has about 410,000 distinct CDR3 sequences, 16% seen once. Sequenced input: blood, either unsorted or a sorted T cell fraction (not recorded which). The source is a human donor who was either an allogeneic HSCT recipient or a stem cell or donor lymphocyte infusion donor (not recorded which). It is not recorded whose cells these are; they may come from a transplant donor.

This clonotype was picked up a small number of times. The chain recombines TRBV5-1 with TRBJ2-1, with 9 bases fitting TRBD2. Germline CDR1 reads SGHRS; CDR2 reads YFSETQ. J was trimmed by 0 bases and V by 2 bases; bases with no gene match: 24. The CDR3 extends over 23 amino acids. This chain's CDR3 is CASSFYLLAGGPIGRSSYNEQFF. The DNA for the CDR3 is TGCGCCAGCAGCTTTTATTTGTTGGCGGGAGGGCCTATTGGAAGGAGCTCCTACAATGAGCAGTTCTTC.

In this sample, this clonotype turned up many times. This chain uses TRBV15 with TRBJ2-6; D is unresolved. V was trimmed by 0 bases and J by 15 bases, leaving 12 bases between them. CDR1 is LNHNV, CDR2 YYDKDF, per germline (reference sequence). The CDR3 is 13 amino acids. CDR3 sequence: CATSRDRNRALTF. The DNA of the CDR3 is TGTGCCACCAGCAGAGATAGGAATAGGGCCCTGACTTTC. Using reference TRBV15 and TRBJ2-6 for the parts outside the CDR3, the full variable domain is DAMVIQNPRYQVTQFGKPVTLSCSQTLNHNVMYWYQQKSSQAPKLLFHYYDKDFNNEADTPDNFQSRRPNTSFCFLDIRSPGLGDTAMYLCATSRDRNRALTFGAGSRLTVL.

A few counts support this clonotype. V is TRBV19 and J is TRBJ1-2; D not resolved. V was pared by 5 bases and J by 3 bases, with 13 bases between. The CDR3 spans 14 residues. Germline-derived CDR1 and CDR2 are LNHDA and SQIVND (reference sequence). The CDR3 reads CASSPPRVDYGYTF. The CDR3 DNA reads as TGTGCCAGTAGTCCTCCACGGGTTGACTATGGCTACACCTTC. Together with reference TRBV19 and TRBJ1-2, the CDR3 gives the full variable domain: DGGITQSPKYLFRKEGQNVTLSCEQNLNHDAMYWYRQDPGQGLRLIYYSQIVNDFQKGDIAEGYSVSREKKESFPLTVTSAQKNPTAFYLCASSPPRVDYGYTFGSGTRLTVV.

V and J are TRBV11-2 and TRBJ2-1; the match to TRBD2 covers 10 bases. This CDR3 has 18 residues. J was trimmed by 8 bases and V by 3 bases; bases with no gene match: 16. Germline V gives CDR1 SGHAT, CDR2 FQNNGV. DNA of the CDR3: TGTGCCAGCAGCTTCCGGGCCCTACTAGCGGGGAACCCGGATGAGCAGTTCTTC. This translates into CASSFRALLAGNPDEQFF.

This chain uses TRBV4-1 with TRBJ2-1; the match to TRBD1 covers 12 bases. The CDR3 runs to 16 residues. Germline CDR1 reads MGHRA; CDR2 reads YSYEKL. V shed 4 bases and J 12 bases; nucleotides not matched to a gene: 13. In DNA, the CDR3 is TGCGCCAGCAGCCCGGAACCGGGACAGGGGGCTTTGGGGCAGTTCTTC. Its protein product is CASSPEPGQGALGQFF.

The DNA of the CDR3 is TGTGCCAGCAGTTGGTGGGGATTAGGCAATCAGCCCCAGCATTTT. Amino acids: CASSWWGLGNQPQHF. J is TRBJ1-5 and V is TRBV12-3 or TRBV12-4; D ambiguous. This CDR3 region has 15 residues. Deletions cut 4 bases from V and 2 bases from J, with 12 bases between.

The table lists this clonotype with a few counts. This sequence joins TRBV7-6 and TRBJ2-3, with 10 bases that match TRBD1. Germline V gene sequence: CDR1 SGHVS, CDR2 FNYEAQ. CDR3 size: 17 residues. V gave up 2 bases and J gave up 0 bases; unmatched junction bases: 5. CDR3 protein: CASSLMTGGASTDTQYF. Written as DNA, the CDR3 is TGTGCCAGCAGCTTAATGACAGGGGGCGCTAGCACAGATACGCAGTATTTT.

This clonotype was observed a handful of times. The chain combines TRBV5-1 with TRBJ1-2; D perhaps matches TRBD1 (5 bases). V lost 0 bases, J lost 6 bases, and 12 bases lay in between. The CDR3 length is 14 residues. The germline V gene has CDR1 SGHRS and CDR2 YFSETQ. CDR3 region: CASSLERGYDGYTF. CDR3 DNA sequence: TGCGCCAGCAGCTTGGAAAGGGGTTACGATGGCTACACCTTC.

This clonotype has more than one count but fewer than ten. The chain joins TRBV7-9 to TRBJ1-5; the D is unclear. V gave up 4 bases and J gave up 2 bases, with 9 bases separating them. The CDR3 is 14 amino acids. Germline V gene sequence: CDR1 SEHNR, CDR2 FQNEAQ (reference sequence). The CDR3 DNA reads as TGTGCCAGCAGCTCGGAGGGTGGCAATCAGCCCCAGCATTTT. It translates to CASSSEGGNQPQHF.

The DNA for the CDR3 is TGCGCCAGCAGCCAAGAGTCTAGCGGGACTTACAATGAGCAGTTCTTC. Its protein is CASSQESSGTYNEQFF. This chain joins TRBV4-1 and TRBJ2-1, with TRBD2 matching over 9 bases. Germline V gives CDR1 MGHRA, CDR2 YSYEKL. V was pared by 0 bases and J by 4 bases, with 4 bases of the junction left unmatched. This CDR3 has 16 amino acids.

The chain is built from TRBV28 and TRBJ2-7; TRBD2 agrees at 10 bases. With V trimmed by 7 bases and J by 6 bases, 6 bases remained unmatched. CDR3 length equals 13 residues. In germline, CDR1 is MDHEN, CDR2 SYDVKM. CDR3 bases: TGTGCCAGCACTAGCGGGAGTAAGGGCGAGCAGTACTTC. It specifies CASTSGSKGEQYF.

V is TRBV6-5 and J is TRBJ2-3, with 11 bases identical to TRBD2. CDR1 and CDR2 (germline): MNHEY, SVGAGI. V trimming: 2 bases; J trimming: 5 bases; junction bases outside the gene matches: 3. This CDR3 has 15 residues. The CDR3 is CASSYRGTSGDTQYF. The DNA for the CDR3 is TGTGCCAGCAGTTACCGAGGGACTAGCGGAGATACGCAGTATTTT.

A few counts support this clonotype. The chain combines TRBV29-1 with TRBJ2-5; D gene uncertain. The V gene's germline CDR1 is SQVTM and CDR2 ANQGSEA. The CDR3 extends over 13 amino acids. Trimming took 5 bases from V and 4 from J, leaving 14 bases between them. The CDR3 DNA reads TGCAGCGTTCTATGGCGGACCCCAGAGACCCAGTACTTC. Translated: CSVLWRTPETQYF.

Here the CDR3 reads CASRDLSYEQYF. The CDR3 DNA sequence: TGTGCCAGCAGGGACCTATCCTACGAGCAGTACTTC. V usage is TRBV6-1 and J usage is TRBJ2-7, with no clear D. Germline CDR1 is MNHNS and CDR2 is SASEGT. The CDR3 is made up of 12 amino acids. The germline V and J ends were trimmed by 6 bases and 1 base, with 7 bases remaining between them.

This clonotype was found a few times. The chain combines TRBV29-1 with TRBJ2-1; D is possibly TRBD2 (5 bases). This CDR3 comprises 21 residues. Trimming took 0 bases from V and 0 from J, leaving 27 bases between them. Germline V gives CDR1 SQVTM, CDR2 ANQGSEA. The CDR3 nucleotides are TGCAGCGTTGAAGAAGAATCGGGGTTGAAACCCGAACCCCACTCCTACAATGAGCAGTTCTTC. It is translated as CSVEEESGLKPEPHSYNEQFF.